A selection of T cell receptor beta chains follows, all from one sample in a study of OX40 agonist ivuxolimab in advanced cancers. Assay used: immunoSEQ multiplex PCR; TCRdb lists only in-frame clones, some missing. This sample has under 200,000 clones; around 94% occur once, and the top ten carry approximately 0.3%. The specimen was CD4+ or CD8+ T cells sorted from blood, collected in a trial of the OX40 agonist ivuxolimab. All receptors derive from an adult with an advanced solid tumor such as melanoma, head and neck, liver or kidney cancer. Each CDR3 is given with its conserved first and last residue. The order of the fields is V gene, J gene, D gene, clone size, CDR3 protein, CDR3 DNA. A D gene is named only where the DNA matches it firmly. Not all rows give a size; the values are once, few, many and, for expanded clones, a class.

>TRBV10-3|TRBJ2-1|-|once
CAISPTASDHEQFF
TGTGCCATCAGCCCAACGGCCAGTGACCATGAGCAGTTCTTC
>TRBV27|TRBJ1-2|TRBD1|-
CASSRGTGPYYGYTF
TGTGCCAGCAGCCGAGGGACAGGGCCATACTATGGCTACACCTTC
>TRBV6-5|TRBJ1-4|TRBD1|-
CASSYGGTVPEKLFF
TGTGCCAGCAGTTACGGGGGGACAGTGCCTGAAAAACTGTTTTTT
>TRBV9|TRBJ2-5|-|-
CASSPGGLQETQYF
TGTGCCAGCAGCCCGGGGGGCCTGCAAGAGACCCAGTACTTC
>TRBV7-3|TRBJ2-7|TRBD1|-
CASSPKGQAIYEQYF
TGTGCCAGCAGCCCCAAGGGACAGGCGATCTACGAGCAGTACTTC
>TRBV19|TRBJ2-7|-|few
CASSRAGDEGEQYF
TGTGCCAGTAGTAGGGCAGGGGACGAAGGCGAGCAGTACTTC
>TRBV7-9|TRBJ1-1|TRBD1|-
CASSPFDRVGSKGTEAFF
TGTGCCAGCAGCCCCTTCGACAGGGTAGGGTCGAAGGGGACTGAAGCTTTCTTT
>TRBV15|TRBJ2-7|-|-
CATRYYNPYEQYF
TGTGCCACCAGATACTACAATCCCTACGAGCAGTACTTC
>TRBV6-6|TRBJ2-5|-|-
CASTEGGGSFWETQYF
TGTGCCAGCACCGAAGGGGGGGGTTCCTTCTGGGAGACCCAGTACTTC
>TRBV9|TRBJ1-1|-|-
CASSVQAMNTEAFF
TGTGCCAGCAGCGTACAGGCTATGAACACTGAAGCTTTCTTT
>TRBV7-3|TRBJ1-3|-|-
CASSPAGANTIYF
TGTGCCAGCAGCCCCGCGGGGGCAAACACCATATATTTT
>TRBV18|TRBJ2-7|-|-
CASSPGLITYEQYF
TGTGCCAGCTCCCCAGGGCTCATCACCTACGAGCAGTACTTC
>TRBV4-1|TRBJ2-3|-|-
CASSQDQLTLRNSYF
TGCGCCAGCAGCCAAGATCAGCTTACCCTCCGCAACTCGTATTTT
>TRBV29-1|TRBJ1-2|-|-
CSVEGGLSGYTF
TGCAGCGTTGAGGGTGGGCTTAGTGGCTACACCTTC
>TRBV19|TRBJ1-2|-|-
CASKPRDSAGGYTF
TGTGCCAGTAAACCCAGGGACTCAGCAGGGGGCTACACCTTC
>TRBV15|TRBJ2-3|TRBD1|once
CATSPNRGGPDTQYF
TGTGCCACCAGCCCAAACCGAGGGGGCCCAGATACGCAGTATTTT
>TRBV11-2|TRBJ2-3|TRBD2|-
CASSSSGGRGTDTQYF
TGTGCCAGCAGCTCTAGCGGGGGGCGGGGCACAGATACGCAGTATTTT
>TRBV5-1|TRBJ2-7|-|-
CASSSDTKVLEQYF
TGCGCCAGCAGCTCAGACACCAAGGTGTTGGAGCAGTACTTC
>TRBV9|TRBJ1-2|-|once
CASSVAAGGNYGYTF
TGTGCCAGCAGCGTAGCGGCGGGGGGCAACTATGGCTACACCTTC
>TRBV7-9|TRBJ1-1|-|-
CASSLGPLEAFF
TGTGCCAGCAGCTTAGGGCCCCTTGAAGCTTTCTTT
>TRBV5-4|TRBJ2-3|-|once
CASSLHGNLRTDTQYF
TGTGCCAGCAGCTTGCACGGGAACTTGCGCACAGATACGCAGTATTTT
>TRBV4-2|TRBJ2-1|-|once
CASSQDIVNEQFF
TGTGCCAGCAGCCAAGATATAGTAAATGAGCAGTTCTTC
>TRBV9|TRBJ2-7|-|once
CASSPRTGTYEQYF
TGTGCCAGCAGCCCCCGAACAGGGACCTACGAGCAGTACTTC
>TRBV2|TRBJ2-7|-|-
CASTRETYEQYF
TGTGCCAGCACCCGGGAAACCTACGAGCAGTACTTC
>TRBV5-5|TRBJ2-5|-|-
CASSLGPRETQYF
TGTGCCAGCAGCCTAGGGCCCAGAGAGACCCAGTACTTC
>TRBV7-8|TRBJ1-2|-|-
CASSVGQLDGYTF
TGTGCCAGCAGCGTCGGACAGCTCGATGGCTACACCTTC
>TRBV19|TRBJ2-7|TRBD1|-
CASRQGHEQYF
TGTGCCTCTAGACAGGGCCACGAGCAGTACTTC
>TRBV6-5|TRBJ1-1|TRBD1|-
CASSYSWQGDTEAFF
TGTGCCAGCAGTTACTCGTGGCAGGGGGACACTGAAGCTTTCTTT
>TRBV7-9|TRBJ2-1|-|-
CASSLMTGSSYNEQFF
TGTGCCAGCAGCTTGATGACGGGGAGCTCCTACAATGAGCAGTTCTTC
>TRBV18|TRBJ2-7|-|-
CASSLAAYEQYF
TGTGCCAGCTCACTCGCAGCCTACGAGCAGTACTTC
>TRBV11-3|TRBJ2-1|-|-
CASSPGGGVSSYNEQFF
TGTGCCAGCAGCCCCGGTGGCGGGGTTAGCTCCTACAATGAGCAGTTCTTC
>TRBV9|TRBJ2-3|-|-
CASSVVRNTQYF
TGTGCCAGCAGCGTAGTACGAAATACGCAGTATTTT
>TRBV4-3|TRBJ2-5|TRBD2|-
CASSRERTSMETQYF
TGCGCCAGCAGCCGAGAAAGGACTAGTATGGAGACCCAGTACTTC
>TRBV27|TRBJ2-1|TRBD2|-
CASRGTSVYNEQFF
TGTGCCAGCAGAGGGACTAGCGTCTACAATGAGCAGTTCTTC
>TRBV5-6|TRBJ1-1|-|-
CASSFGRTKNTEAFF
TGTGCCAGCAGCTTTGGGCGGACGAAGAACACTGAAGCTTTCTTT
>TRBV5-1|TRBJ2-3|TRBD1|-
CASSLAGGQGADTQYF
TGCGCCAGCAGCTTGGCCGGGGGACAGGGAGCAGATACGCAGTATTTT
>TRBV23-1|TRBJ1-2|-|-
CASSRPPSPRTNYGYTF
TGCGCCAGCAGTCGACCCCCGAGCCCAAGAACTAACTATGGCTACACCTTC
>TRBV6-6|TRBJ2-5|-|-
CASTGPNQETQYF
TGTGCCAGCACGGGCCCAAACCAAGAGACCCAGTACTTC
>TRBV7-9|TRBJ1-4|-|few
CASSLGAGRGSEKLFF
TGTGCCAGCAGCTTAGGGGCGGGCAGGGGCTCTGAAAAACTGTTTTTT